The following is a T cell receptor (beta chain) sequence with its context. The data were taken from a study of T cell repertoires in cytomegalovirus infection. Study-wide background: An indication of both CMV infection and matching HLA type came from public TCR beta signatures.

TCRdb called the reads again in MiXCR, with one record for every CDR3 protein. This table holds over 450,000 distinct CDR3 sequences, 11% found once. Germline CDR1 MDHEN, CDR2 SYDVKM. V lost 4 bases and J lost 6; bases outside the gene matches: 5. CDR3 length equals 13 residues. The rearrangement links TRBV28 to TRBJ1-2, with TRBD1 identical over 7 bases. Specimen: PBMCs. The TCR comes from a human donor in good health (CMV status not recorded). Some clones in this sample may be carry-over from other donors' samples. CDR3 residues: CASSSGGGNGYTF. CDR3 nucleotides: TGTGCCAGCAGTTCAGGGGGGGGTAATGGCTACACCTTC.